This T cell receptor (beta chain) stems from a study of shared clonotypes between healthy human individuals. Background on the study: A donor's plate count was three for CD4 naive and three for CD4 memory; CD8 naive had two and CD8 memory one. Study conclusions and caveats: Even with large depth, rarefaction showed that sorted-subset sequencing was incomplete. Clonotype sharing among donors, it was expected, would be affected by sequencing depth.

CDR1 is SGHTS and CDR2 is YDEGEE in the germline V gene. V shed 5 bases and J 3 bases; nucleotides not matched to a gene: 20. The CDR3 extends over 18 amino acids. Method: immunoSEQ multiplex PCR; TCRdb's copy keeps in-frame clones and lacks some. The sample has some 580,000 clones, more than 95% seen once. CD4+ cells were split into CD45RA+ naive and CD45RA-negative memory subsets. With regard to this clone: Its target is unknown.

Sequencing was done on a sample of naive CD4+ T cells sorted from blood. Described subset: CD45RA+ positively selected. This TCR was sampled from a woman aged 25-40 years in good health. The chain carries TRBV5-8 and TRBJ2-7, with TRBD2 matching over 7 bases. CDR3 nucleotides: TGTGCCAGCAGTCGGAGGCCTAATCTCGGACTAGTACTCTACGAGCAGTACTTC. Translation: CASSRRPNLGLVLYEQYF.